A selection of T cell receptor beta chains follows, all from one sample in a study of spatial heterogeneity in lung cancer. TCRdb ran MiXCR on the 5' RACE reads and lists one entry per CDR3 protein. The table records tens of thousands of distinct CDR3 sequences, less than 9% of them present only once. This specimen consisted of PBMCs, obtained at surgery. The receptors stem from a female donor with early-stage non-small cell lung cancer. CDR3s include the opening cysteine and the closing phenylalanine or tryptophan. The D gene is left open where the match is weak. Expanded clones get a size class; other rows say once, few or many, or leave the size out.

J gene: TRBJ1-5
V gene: TRBV20-1
CDR3 length: 13
D gene: .
clone size: few
CDR3 protein: CSASQGPNQPQHF
CDR3 DNA: TGCAGTGCTAGTCAGGGACCCAATCAGCCCCAGCATTTT

J gene: TRBJ2-3
V gene: TRBV20-1
CDR3 length: 13
D gene: TRBD1
clone size: few
CDR3 protein: CGGQGRSTDTQYF
CDR3 DNA: TGCGGTGGACAGGGGAGAAGCACAGATACGCAGTATTTT

J gene: TRBJ2-3
V gene: TRBV5-6
CDR3 length: 15
D gene: TRBD2
clone size: .
CDR3 protein: CASSKRDLRTDTQYF
CDR3 DNA: TGTGCCAGCAGCAAGCGGGACCTCCGCACAGATACGCAGTATTTT

J gene: TRBJ1-5
V gene: TRBV5-1
CDR3 length: 15
D gene: .
clone size: many
CDR3 protein: CASSLGGGGRQPQHF
CDR3 DNA: TGCGCCAGCAGCTTGGGTGGAGGGGGAAGACAGCCCCAGCATTTT

J gene: TRBJ2-3
V gene: TRBV11-2
CDR3 length: 12
D gene: TRBD2
clone size: many
CDR3 protein: CASSPTSGGKYF
CDR3 DNA: TGTGCCAGCAGCCCGACTAGCGGGGGAAAGTATTTT

J gene: TRBJ2-3
V gene: TRBV20-1
CDR3 length: 12
D gene: .
clone size: .
CDR3 protein: CSAAPSTDTQYF
CDR3 DNA: TGCAGTGCTGCCCCAAGCACAGATACGCAGTATTTT

J gene: TRBJ1-3
V gene: TRBV6-5
CDR3 length: 14
D gene: .
clone size: .
CDR3 protein: CASSYSKAGNTIYF
CDR3 DNA: TGTGCCAGCAGTTACTCGAAAGCTGGAAACACCATATATTTT

J gene: TRBJ2-1
V gene: TRBV15
CDR3 length: 16
D gene: TRBD2
clone size: .
CDR3 protein: CATSRDLSGGYNEQFF
CDR3 DNA: TGTGCCACCAGCAGAGATCTTAGCGGGGGTTACAATGAGCAGTTCTTC

J gene: TRBJ2-3
V gene: TRBV11-2
CDR3 length: 15
D gene: .
clone size: many
CDR3 protein: CASGGDTFFTDTQYF
CDR3 DNA: TGTGCCAGCGGAGGGGACACATTTTTCACAGATACGCAGTATTTT

J gene: TRBJ1-5
V gene: TRBV10-3
CDR3 length: 14
D gene: TRBD1
clone size: many
CDR3 protein: CAISTGESNQPQHF
CDR3 DNA: TGTGCCATCAGTACAGGGGAGAGCAATCAGCCCCAGCATTTT

J gene: TRBJ1-4
V gene: TRBV7-6
CDR3 length: 16
D gene: TRBD1
clone size: many
CDR3 protein: CASSLAPGQGVEKLFF
CDR3 DNA: TGTGCCAGCAGCTTAGCCCCGGGACAGGGAGTTGAAAAACTGTTTTTT

J gene: TRBJ1-1
V gene: TRBV28
CDR3 length: 14
D gene: .
clone size: many
CDR3 protein: CASSPGPPATEAFF
CDR3 DNA: TGTGCCAGCAGTCCCGGGCCCCCGGCCACTGAAGCTTTCTTT

J gene: TRBJ1-1
V gene: TRBV18
CDR3 length: 15
D gene: .
clone size: many
CDR3 protein: CASSPRQGENTEAFF
CDR3 DNA: TGTGCCAGCTCACCACGCCAGGGTGAGAACACTGAAGCTTTCTTT

J gene: TRBJ2-5
V gene: TRBV20-1
CDR3 length: 12
D gene: .
clone size: many
CDR3 protein: CSAREGLETQYF
CDR3 DNA: TGCAGTGCTAGAGAAGGGCTAGAGACCCAGTACTTC

J gene: TRBJ2-6
V gene: TRBV5-1
CDR3 length: 15
D gene: .
clone size: many
CDR3 protein: CASSQGPPGANVLTF
CDR3 DNA: TGCGCCAGCAGCCAAGGACCCCCTGGGGCCAACGTCCTGACTTTC

J gene: TRBJ2-7
V gene: TRBV2
CDR3 length: 13
D gene: .
clone size: many
CDR3 protein: CASCAPISYEQYF
CDR3 DNA: TGTGCCTCTTGCGCGCCCATCTCCTACGAGCAGTACTTC

J gene: TRBJ2-5
V gene: TRBV2
CDR3 length: 12
D gene: TRBD1
clone size: many
CDR3 protein: CASNRGLETQYF
CDR3 DNA: TGTGCCAGCAATAGGGGGCTGGAGACCCAGTACTTC

J gene: TRBJ2-2
V gene: TRBV7-3
CDR3 length: 15
D gene: TRBD1
clone size: .
CDR3 protein: CASSQTGGHTGELFF
CDR3 DNA: TGTGCCAGCAGTCAGACAGGGGGTCACACCGGGGAGCTGTTTTTT

J gene: TRBJ2-5
V gene: TRBV5-5
CDR3 length: 15
D gene: .
clone size: .
CDR3 protein: CASSNNQGIQETQYF
CDR3 DNA: TGTGCCAGCAGCAATAACCAGGGAATCCAAGAGACCCAGTACTTC

J gene: TRBJ2-7
V gene: TRBV6-6
CDR3 length: 14
D gene: TRBD2
clone size: .
CDR3 protein: CASSLAGDGYEQYF
CDR3 DNA: TGTGCCAGCTCGCTAGCGGGGGACGGATACGAGCAGTACTTC

J gene: TRBJ2-1
V gene: TRBV15
CDR3 length: 15
D gene: TRBD1
clone size: few
CDR3 protein: CATSWGTGRWNEQFF
CDR3 DNA: TGTGCCACCAGTTGGGGGACAGGGAGGTGGAATGAGCAGTTCTTC

J gene: TRBJ1-2
V gene: TRBV5-6
CDR3 length: 13
D gene: .
clone size: few
CDR3 protein: CASSPTGLYGYTF
CDR3 DNA: TGTGCCAGCAGCCCCACAGGGCTCTATGGCTACACCTTC